This T cell receptor beta chain is drawn from a study of blood T cell repertoires in COVID-19. Across the whole study: T cells, B-cell-depleted T cells, or PBMCs supplied cDNA or gDNA.

V shed 1 base and J shed 0 bases, with 10 bases lying between them. Germline values: CDR1 SGHTA, CDR2 FQGNSA. This CDR3 spans 15 amino acids. The repertoire was sequenced with immunoSEQ multiplex PCR; TCRdb's copy has only in-frame clones and lacks some. Seen here are 100,000 to 150,000 clones, about 85% observed once, and the top ten hold less than 8.5%. The V gene is TRBV7-2, the J gene TRBJ2-7; D is uncertain. This TCR was sampled from a man older than 75 with active or convalescent COVID-19. Sequenced sample: peripheral blood. CDR3 loop: CASSLGLGSSYEQYF. CDR3 DNA: TGTGCCAGCAGCTTAGGGCTGGGCAGCTCCTACGAGCAGTACTTC.